This T cell receptor (beta chain) was captured by sequencing in a study of regulatory T cells in long-lasting Graves disease. Time point: newly diagnosed GD, antithyroid drugs for less than 3 months. The TCR library was prepared using RNA isolated from PBMCs. Researchers made TCR beta libraries by using iRepertoire HTBI primers and running Arm-PCR on CDR3 regions. MiXCR was run by TCRdb on the multiplex PCR reads, yielding one entry per CDR3 protein. The sample lists about 440,000 distinct CDR3 sequences, 16% occurring once. This clonotype was observed a handful of times. Its cognate antigen is unknown. Trimming shortened V by 6 bases and J by 0 bases, and 12 bases separated the two germline ends. This CDR3 comprises 14 residues. Germline-derived CDR1 and CDR2 are MDHEN and SYDVKM. Notes on the study in general: Persistent Graves' patients showed a TCR diversity that was lower than that of newly diagnosed ones.

The same data also went into a second study, on T cells in Graves' hyperthyroidism and ophthalmopathy. That work adds: Patients aged 18 to 65 with hyperthyroidism were newly diagnosed, with duration under 2 months. Clinical symptoms, serum thyroxine and TRAb, thyroid ultrasound and orbital computed tomography together formed the diagnostic basis.

The V call is TRBV28, the J call TRBJ2-7; a possible D gene is TRBD1 (7 bases). Sequenced here: peripheral blood mononuclear cells (PBMCs), sampled at new diagnosis, from a patient treated with antithyroid drugs. The sequence was collected from a woman aged 18-35 years with Graves disease. The chain's CDR3 is CASSGGGTSYEQYF. The CDR3 DNA reads TGTGCCAGCAGCGGAGGGGGCACCTCCTACGAGCAGTACTTC.